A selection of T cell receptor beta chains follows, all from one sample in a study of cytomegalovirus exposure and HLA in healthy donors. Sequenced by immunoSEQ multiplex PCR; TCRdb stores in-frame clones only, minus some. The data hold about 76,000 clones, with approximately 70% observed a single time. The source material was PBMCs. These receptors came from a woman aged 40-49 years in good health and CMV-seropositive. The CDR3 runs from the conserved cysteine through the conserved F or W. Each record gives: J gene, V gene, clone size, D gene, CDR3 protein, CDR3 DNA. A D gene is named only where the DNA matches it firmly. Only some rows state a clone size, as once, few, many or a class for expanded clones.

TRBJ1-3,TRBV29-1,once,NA,CSVERPAGHSGNTIYF,TGCAGCGTTGAAAGGCCAGCGGGCCACTCTGGAAACACCATATATTTT
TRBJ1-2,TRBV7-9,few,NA,CASSLAEGGGYTF,TGTGCCAGCAGCTTAGCTGAAGGGGGAGGCTACACCTTC
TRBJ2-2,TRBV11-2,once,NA,CASSRRDLNTGELFF,TGTGCCAGCAGCCGTCGGGACTTGAACACCGGGGAGCTGTTTTTT
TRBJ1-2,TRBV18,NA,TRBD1,CASSLGRGPYGYTF,TGTGCCAGCTCACTAGGCAGGGGGCCGTATGGCTACACCTTC
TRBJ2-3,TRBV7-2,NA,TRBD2,CASSLVAGGGDTQYF,TGTGCCAGCAGCTTAGTAGCGGGGGGAGGGGATACGCAGTATTTT
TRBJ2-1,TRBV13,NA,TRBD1,CASSLPHGQGPLEQFF,TGTGCCAGCAGCTTACCGCATGGACAGGGCCCCCTTGAGCAGTTCTTC
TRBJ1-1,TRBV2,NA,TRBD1,CASSSLDRATEAFF,TGTGCCAGCAGTTCCCTCGACAGGGCAACTGAAGCTTTCTTT
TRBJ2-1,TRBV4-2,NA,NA,CASSQALWGGEQFF,TGTGCCAGCAGCCAAGCCCTGTGGGGCGGTGAGCAGTTCTTC
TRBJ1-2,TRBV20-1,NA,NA,CSASVGAGYTF,TGCAGTGCTAGTGTGGGCGCTGGCTACACCTTC
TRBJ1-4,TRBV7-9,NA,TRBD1,CASSSRTGENEKLFF,TGTGCCAGCAGCTCTAGGACAGGGGAAAATGAAAAACTGTTTTTT
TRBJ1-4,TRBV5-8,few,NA,CASSAGRREKLFF,TGTGCCAGCAGCGCGGGACGTCGAGAAAAACTGTTTTTT
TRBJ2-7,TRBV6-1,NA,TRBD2,CASEVLAGVINEQYF,TGTGCCAGCGAAGTCCTAGCGGGAGTAATCAACGAGCAGTACTTC
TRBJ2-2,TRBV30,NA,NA,CAWSAHRALTGELFF,TGTGCCTGGAGCGCCCACAGGGCCCTCACCGGGGAGCTGTTTTTT
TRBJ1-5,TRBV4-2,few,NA,CASSQERTVSNQPQHF,TGTGCCAGCAGCCAAGAGAGGACAGTTAGCAATCAGCCCCAGCATTTT